Detailed here is one T cell receptor (beta chain). The data were taken from a study of T cell responses to AZD1222 COVID-19 vaccine. Trimming shortened V by 3 bases and J by 3 bases, and 12 bases separated the two germline ends. Germline V gives CDR1 ENHRY, CDR2 SYGVKD. The CDR3 spans 14 residues. Assay: immunoSEQ multiplex PCR; the TCRdb copy retains only in-frame clones and omits some. The table records 120,000 to 150,000 clones, 92% of them present only once. Sequenced here: peripheral blood, sampled 28 days after the second AZD1222 dose. This TCR was sampled from an adult who received the AZD1222 COVID-19 vaccine. The chain combines TRBV10-3 with TRBJ2-7, with D unresolved. The CDR3 region is CAISDAEIGYEQYF. CDR3 in DNA: TGTGCCATCAGTGACGCTGAGATCGGCTACGAGCAGTACTTC.